These T cell receptor beta chains were read from a single sample in a study of blood T cells in healthy people across ages. TCRdb redid the calling of the 5' RACE reads with MiXCR, one entry per CDR3 protein. The sample has roughly 800,000 distinct CDR3 sequences, 58% seen once; the top ten hold about 20%. Sequencing used blood. The receptor source for this set is a man younger than 45 in good health. CDR3s include the opening cysteine and the closing phenylalanine or tryptophan. A D gene is named only where the DNA matches it firmly.

d_call j_call v_call cdr3_aa
TRBD2 TRBJ2-3 TRBV7-3 CASSSGLASDTQYF
TRBD2 . TRBV20-1 CSAKKAGHSSYNEQYF
TRBD2 TRBJ2-1 TRBV7-8 CASSTASGGEQFF
TRBD1 TRBJ2-1 TRBV7-2 CASSPTGTGGSGEQFF
TRBD2 TRBJ2-5 TRBV28 CASSGGGPAGGRQETQYF
. TRBJ2-3 TRBV20-1 CSARIPFGDTQYF
. TRBJ1-4 TRBV20-1 CSASMGGGEKLFF
TRBD2 TRBJ2-2 TRBV20-1 CSAPKTSGSDTGELFF
TRBD2 TRBJ2-1 TRBV5-1 CASSLRLAGGFPYNEQFF
TRBD1 TRBJ1-1 TRBV29-1 CSVRGQGNTEAFF